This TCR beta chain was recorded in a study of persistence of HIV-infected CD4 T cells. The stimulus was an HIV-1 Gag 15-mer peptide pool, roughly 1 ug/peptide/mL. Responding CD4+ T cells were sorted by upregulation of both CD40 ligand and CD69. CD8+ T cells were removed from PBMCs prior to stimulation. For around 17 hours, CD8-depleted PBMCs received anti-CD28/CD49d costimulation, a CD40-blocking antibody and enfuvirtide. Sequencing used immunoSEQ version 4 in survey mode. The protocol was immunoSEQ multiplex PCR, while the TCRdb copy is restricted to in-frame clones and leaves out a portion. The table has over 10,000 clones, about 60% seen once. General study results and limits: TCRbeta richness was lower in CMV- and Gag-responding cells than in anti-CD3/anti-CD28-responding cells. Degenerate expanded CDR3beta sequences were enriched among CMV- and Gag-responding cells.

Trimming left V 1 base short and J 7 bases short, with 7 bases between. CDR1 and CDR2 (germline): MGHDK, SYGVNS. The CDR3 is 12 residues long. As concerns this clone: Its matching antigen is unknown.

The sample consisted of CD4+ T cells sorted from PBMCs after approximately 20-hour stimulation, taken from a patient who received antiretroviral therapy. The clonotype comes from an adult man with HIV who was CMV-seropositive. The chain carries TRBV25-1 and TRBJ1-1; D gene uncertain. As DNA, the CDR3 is TGTGCCAGCAGTGAATTCCGGGGTGAAGCTTTCTTT. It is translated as CASSEFRGEAFF. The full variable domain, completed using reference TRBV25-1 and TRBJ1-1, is EADIYQTPRYLVIGTGKKITLECSQTMGHDKMYWYQQDPGMELHLIHYSYGVNSTEKGDLSSESTVSRIRTEHFPLTLESARPSHTSQYLCASSEFRGEAFFGQGTRLTVV.